This T cell receptor (beta chain) was observed in a study of cytomegalovirus exposure and HLA in healthy donors. As for the study in general: Among 150 million to 200 million T cells, an earlier analysis found roughly 100 million unique TCR beta sequences. Broader study findings: Follow-up analysis later connected one missense variant in DCLRE1C with trimming of TCR beta V- and J-genes. The study reported that TCR beta sequences accurately predicted HLA-A and HLA-B alleles in most subjects.

With respect to this clone: Its target is unknown.

The V segment lost 3 bases and the J segment 8 bases; nucleotides outside the gene matches: 8. This CDR3 has 16 residues. Germline CDR1 LNHDA, CDR2 SQIVND (reference sequence). PCR used 60 Vbeta primers and 13 Jbeta primers. This table comes from immunoSEQ multiplex PCR, and its TCRdb copy is limited to in-frame clones, with some not included. This sample yields about 130,000 clones, of which roughly 83% are seen a single time; around 1.3% belongs to the top ten. This clonotype was obtained from a girl aged 2-9 years in good health and CMV-seronegative. The sequencing sample was made of PBMCs. The rearrangement uses TRBV19 and TRBJ1-6; 9 positions agree with TRBD1. The CDR3, as DNA: TGTGCCAGTAGTATTACCGGGCGACAGGGGGATTCACCCCTCCACTTT. Its protein is CASSITGRQGDSPLHF.